This TCR beta chain was sequenced during a study of blood T cell repertoires in COVID-19. On the study more broadly: COVID-19 samples, acute and convalescent, were from the United States, Italy and Spain.

Recruitment covered over 20 US areas and drew participants whose ages spanned about 18 to 100 years. In assigning cohorts, the study relied on participant-reported clinical history. Profiled with immunoSEQ multiplex PCR; TCRdb holds only in-frame clones, not every one. Here the sample spans 130,000 to 150,000 clones, approximately 90% being singletons. The J segment lost 9 bases and the V segment lost 4 bases, leaving 11 bases of the junction unmatched. This CDR3 region has 16 residues. CDR1 and CDR2 from the germline V gene are MGHRA and YSYEKL. The chain employs TRBV4-1 and TRBJ1-5; TRBD1 aligns across 11 bases. This TCR was sampled from a woman aged 25 to 39 with acute COVID-19. Sequences were obtained from PBMCs or T cells enriched from blood (not recorded which). The CDR3 here is CASSRIGGTGGGPQHF. The CDR3 DNA is TGCGCCAGCAGCCGTATCGGCGGGACAGGGGGTGGGCCCCAGCATTTT.